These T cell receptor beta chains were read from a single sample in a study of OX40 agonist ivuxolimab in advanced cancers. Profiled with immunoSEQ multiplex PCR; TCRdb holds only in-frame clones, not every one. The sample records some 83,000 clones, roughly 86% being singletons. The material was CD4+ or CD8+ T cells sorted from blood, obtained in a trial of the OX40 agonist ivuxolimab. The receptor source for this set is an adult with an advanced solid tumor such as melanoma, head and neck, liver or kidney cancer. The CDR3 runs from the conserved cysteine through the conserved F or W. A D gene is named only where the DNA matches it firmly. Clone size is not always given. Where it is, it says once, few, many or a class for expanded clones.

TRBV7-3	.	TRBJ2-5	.	TGTGCCAGCAGCCAGGGGCAGCAAGAGACCCAGTACTTC	CASSQGQQETQYF
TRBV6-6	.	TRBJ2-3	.	TGTGCCAGCAGTTACTCGATACAGGAGAGCACAGATACGCAGTATTTT	CASSYSIQESTDTQYF
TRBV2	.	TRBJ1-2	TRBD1	TGTGCCAGCAGTGGGACAGGGAGTGGCTACACCTTC	CASSGTGSGYTF
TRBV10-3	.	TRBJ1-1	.	TGTGCCATCAGTGTGAACAGCAACACTGAAGCTTTCTTT	CAISVNSNTEAFF
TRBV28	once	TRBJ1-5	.	TGTGCCAGCCTCGTCAGGGGCAGAGACGATCAGCCCCAGCATTTT	CASLVRGRDDQPQHF
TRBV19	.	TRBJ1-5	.	TGTGCCAGTAGTTCGCCGGGGCCCCTAGGGCAGCCCCAGCATTTT	CASSSPGPLGQPQHF
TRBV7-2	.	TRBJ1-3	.	TGTGCCAGCAGCCCAGTGGGGGGCTCTGGAAACACCATATATTTT	CASSPVGGSGNTIYF
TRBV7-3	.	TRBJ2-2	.	TGTGCCAGCAGCTTAGAGCGGGACACCGGGGAGCTGTTTTTT	CASSLERDTGELFF
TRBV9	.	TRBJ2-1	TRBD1	TGTGCCAGCAGCGTAGCTGGACAGGGGAGAGTTGAGCAGTTCTTC	CASSVAGQGRVEQFF
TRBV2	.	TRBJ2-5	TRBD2	TGTGCCAGCAGGGAGACTAGCGGGGGAGGTCATGATTACTTC	CASRETSGGGHDYF
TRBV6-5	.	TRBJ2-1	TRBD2	TGTGCCAGCAGTTGGACTAGCGGGAGGTCCTACAATGAGCAGTTCTTC	CASSWTSGRSYNEQFF
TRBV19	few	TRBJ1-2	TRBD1	TGTGCCAGCAAGACAGGGGGCGCAGGCTACACCTTC	CASKTGGAGYTF
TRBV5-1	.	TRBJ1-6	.	TGCGCCAGCAGCTTGCAGGGAGGATCCTATAATTCACCCCTCCACTTT	CASSLQGGSYNSPLHF
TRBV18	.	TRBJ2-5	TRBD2	TGTGCCAGCTCACCACAACTAGCGGGAGGGGAAGAGACCCAGTACTTC	CASSPQLAGGEETQYF
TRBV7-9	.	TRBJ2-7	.	TGTGCCAGCAGCTTAGAAGGAGGCGAGCAGTACTTC	CASSLEGGEQYF
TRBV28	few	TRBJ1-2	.	TGTGCCAGCAGTTACGGTTATGGCTACACCTTC	CASSYGYGYTF
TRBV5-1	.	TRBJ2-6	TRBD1	TGCGCCAGCAGCTTGGCCAAGGTTGGGGACAGGGGAGGAACTGGGGCCAACGTCCTGACTTTC	CASSLAKVGDRGGTGANVLTF
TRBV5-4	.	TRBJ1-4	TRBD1	TGTGCCAGCAGCTTGGGAAGGACAGGGATGACGGAAAAACTGTTTTTT	CASSLGRTGMTEKLFF
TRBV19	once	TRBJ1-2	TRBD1	TGTGCCAGTAGTATCCACCGGGGACAGGGCCTGACCTATGGCTACACCTTC	CASSIHRGQGLTYGYTF
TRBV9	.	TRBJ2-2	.	TGTGCCAGCAGCGTATCTACCGTCGGGGAGCTGTTTTTT	CASSVSTVGELFF
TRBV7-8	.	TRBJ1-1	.	TGTGCCAGCAGCTCCTCGGACCCTTGGAACACTGAAGCTTTCTTT	CASSSSDPWNTEAFF
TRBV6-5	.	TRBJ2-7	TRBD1	TGTGCCAGCAGCCGGAGGACAGGTACCTACGAGCAGTACTTC	CASSRRTGTYEQYF
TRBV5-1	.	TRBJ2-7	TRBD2	TGCGCCAGCAGCGTGACTAGCGGGAGTATTAACGAGCAGTACTTC	CASSVTSGSINEQYF
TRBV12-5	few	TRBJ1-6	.	TGTGCTAGTGGTTTAAACGGTTCACCCCTCCACTTT	CASGLNGSPLHF
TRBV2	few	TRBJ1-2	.	TGTGCCAGCAACAGGGCAGGTGGCTACACCTTC	CASNRAGGYTF
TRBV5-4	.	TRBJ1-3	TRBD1	TGTGCCAGCAGCATGGATCCGGTCCCGGGACAGGGGGGTAACACCATATATTTT	CASSMDPVPGQGGNTIYF
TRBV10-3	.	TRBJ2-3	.	TGTGCCATCAGTGAGGGGACCCTAGTGGCAGATACGCAGTATTTT	CAISEGTLVADTQYF
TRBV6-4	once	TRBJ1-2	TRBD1	TGTGCCAGCAGTGCCGACAGGGGTTATGGCTACACCTTC	CASSADRGYGYTF
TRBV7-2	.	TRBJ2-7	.	TGTGCCAGCAGCTTAATTCCGGAGGTCTACGAGCAGTACTTC	CASSLIPEVYEQYF